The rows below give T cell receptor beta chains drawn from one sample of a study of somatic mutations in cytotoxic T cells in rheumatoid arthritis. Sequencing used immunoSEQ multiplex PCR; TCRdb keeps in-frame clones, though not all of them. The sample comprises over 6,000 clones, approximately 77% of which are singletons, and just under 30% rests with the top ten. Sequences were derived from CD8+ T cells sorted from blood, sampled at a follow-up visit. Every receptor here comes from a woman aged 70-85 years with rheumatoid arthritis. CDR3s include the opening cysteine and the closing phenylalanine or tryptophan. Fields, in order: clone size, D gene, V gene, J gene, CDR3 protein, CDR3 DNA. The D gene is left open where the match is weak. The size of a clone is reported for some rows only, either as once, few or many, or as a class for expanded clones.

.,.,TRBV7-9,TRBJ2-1,CASSLGSNEQFF,TGTGCCAGCAGCTTAGGTAGTAATGAGCAGTTCTTC
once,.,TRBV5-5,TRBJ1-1,CASSLWGDTEAFF,TGTGCCAGTTCCCTTTGGGGGGACACTGAAGCTTTCTTT
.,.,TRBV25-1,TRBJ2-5,CASSGETQYF,TGTGCCAGCAGTGGGGAGACCCAGTACTTC
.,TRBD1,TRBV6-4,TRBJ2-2,CASGTGNTGELFF,TGTGCCAGCGGGACAGGGAACACCGGGGAGCTGTTTTTT
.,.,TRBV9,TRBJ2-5,CASSVDYRGKTQYF,TGTGCCAGCAGTGTGGACTATCGGGGTAAGACCCAGTACTTC
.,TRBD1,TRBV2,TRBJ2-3,CASSDERQGADTQYF,TGTGCCAGCAGTGACGAGAGACAGGGGGCTGATACGCAGTATTTT
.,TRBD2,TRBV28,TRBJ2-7,CASSVAGASYEQYF,TGTGCCAGCAGTGTAGCGGGAGCGAGCTACGAGCAGTACTTC
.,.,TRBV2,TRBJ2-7,CASSELGAYEQYF,TGTGCCAGCAGTGAACTAGGGGCCTACGAGCAGTACTTC
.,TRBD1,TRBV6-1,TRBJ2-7,CASSPATGAYEQYF,TGTGCCAGCAGTCCGGCGACAGGGGCTTACGAGCAGTACTTC
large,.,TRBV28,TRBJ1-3,CASSLWQNPSGNTIYF,TGTGCCAGCAGTTTATGGCAGAACCCCTCTGGAAACACCATATATTTT